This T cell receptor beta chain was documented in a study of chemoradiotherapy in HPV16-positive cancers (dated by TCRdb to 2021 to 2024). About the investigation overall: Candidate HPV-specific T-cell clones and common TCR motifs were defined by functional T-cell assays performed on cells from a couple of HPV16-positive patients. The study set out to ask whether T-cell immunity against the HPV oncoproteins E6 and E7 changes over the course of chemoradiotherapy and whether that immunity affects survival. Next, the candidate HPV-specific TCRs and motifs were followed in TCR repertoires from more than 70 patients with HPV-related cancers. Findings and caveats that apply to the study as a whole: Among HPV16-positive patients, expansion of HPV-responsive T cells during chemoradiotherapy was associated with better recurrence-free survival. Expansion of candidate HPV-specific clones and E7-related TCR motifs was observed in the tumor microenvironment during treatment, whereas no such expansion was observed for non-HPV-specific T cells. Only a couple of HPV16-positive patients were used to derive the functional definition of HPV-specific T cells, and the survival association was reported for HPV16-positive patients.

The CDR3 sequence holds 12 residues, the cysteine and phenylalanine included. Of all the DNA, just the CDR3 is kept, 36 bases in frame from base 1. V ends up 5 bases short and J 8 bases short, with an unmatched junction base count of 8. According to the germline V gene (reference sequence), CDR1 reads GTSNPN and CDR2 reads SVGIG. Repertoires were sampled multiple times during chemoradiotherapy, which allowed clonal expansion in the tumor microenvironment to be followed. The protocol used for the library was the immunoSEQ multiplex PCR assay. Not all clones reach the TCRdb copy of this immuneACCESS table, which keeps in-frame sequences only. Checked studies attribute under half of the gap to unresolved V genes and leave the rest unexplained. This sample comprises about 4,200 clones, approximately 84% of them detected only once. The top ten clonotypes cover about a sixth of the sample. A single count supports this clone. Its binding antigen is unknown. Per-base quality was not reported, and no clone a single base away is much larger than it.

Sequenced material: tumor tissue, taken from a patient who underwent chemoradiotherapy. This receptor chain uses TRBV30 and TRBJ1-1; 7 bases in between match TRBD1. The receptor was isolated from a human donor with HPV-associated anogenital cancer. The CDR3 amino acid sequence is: CAWGDREYEAFF. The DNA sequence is TGTGCCTGGGGGGACAGAGAATACGAAGCTTTCTTT.